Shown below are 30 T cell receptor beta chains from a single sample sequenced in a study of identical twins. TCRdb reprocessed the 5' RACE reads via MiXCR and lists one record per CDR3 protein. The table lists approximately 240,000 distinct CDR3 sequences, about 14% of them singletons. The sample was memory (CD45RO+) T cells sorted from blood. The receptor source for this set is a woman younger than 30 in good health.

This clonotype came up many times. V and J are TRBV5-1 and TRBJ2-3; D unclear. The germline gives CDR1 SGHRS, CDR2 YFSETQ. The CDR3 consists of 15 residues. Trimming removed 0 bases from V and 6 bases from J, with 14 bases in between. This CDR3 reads CASSLEGMLSDTQYF. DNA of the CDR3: TGCGCCAGCAGCTTGGAGGGTATGCTCTCGGATACGCAGTATTTT.

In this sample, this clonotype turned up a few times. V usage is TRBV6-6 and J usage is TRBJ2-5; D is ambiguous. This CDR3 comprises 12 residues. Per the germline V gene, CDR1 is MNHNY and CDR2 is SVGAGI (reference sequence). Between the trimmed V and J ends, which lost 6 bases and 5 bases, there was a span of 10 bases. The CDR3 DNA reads TGTGCCAGCAGCCCCCGGACGGAGACCCAGTACTTC. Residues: CASSPRTETQYF.

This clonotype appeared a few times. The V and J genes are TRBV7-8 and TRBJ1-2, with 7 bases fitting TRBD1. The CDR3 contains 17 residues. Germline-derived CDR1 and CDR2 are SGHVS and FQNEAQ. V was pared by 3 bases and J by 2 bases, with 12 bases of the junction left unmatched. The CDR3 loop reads CASSLRLDRARNYGYTF. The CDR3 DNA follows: TGTGCCAGCAGCTTGAGACTCGACAGGGCCCGAAACTATGGCTACACCTTC.

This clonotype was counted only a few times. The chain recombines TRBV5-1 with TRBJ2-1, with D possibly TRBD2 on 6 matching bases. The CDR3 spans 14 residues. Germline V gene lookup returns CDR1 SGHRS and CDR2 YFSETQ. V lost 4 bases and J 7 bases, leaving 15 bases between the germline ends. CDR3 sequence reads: CASSQGGDKNEQFF. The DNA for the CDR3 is TGCGCCAGCAGCCAGGGCGGGGATAAAAATGAGCAGTTCTTC.

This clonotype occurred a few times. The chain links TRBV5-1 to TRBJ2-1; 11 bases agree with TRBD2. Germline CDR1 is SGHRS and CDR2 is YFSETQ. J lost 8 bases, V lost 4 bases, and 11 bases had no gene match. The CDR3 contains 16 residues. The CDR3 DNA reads TGCGCCAGCAGCCCCGGGACTAGCGGAGGGGGCGATGAGCAGTTCTTC. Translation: CASSPGTSGGGDEQFF.

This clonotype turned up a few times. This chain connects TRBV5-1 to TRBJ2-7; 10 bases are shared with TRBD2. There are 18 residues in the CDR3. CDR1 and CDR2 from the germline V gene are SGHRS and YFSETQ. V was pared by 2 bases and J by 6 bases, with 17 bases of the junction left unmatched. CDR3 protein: CASSLQAATTSGTFEQYF. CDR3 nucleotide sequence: TGCGCCAGCAGCTTACAGGCGGCTACAACTAGCGGGACTTTCGAGCAGTACTTC.

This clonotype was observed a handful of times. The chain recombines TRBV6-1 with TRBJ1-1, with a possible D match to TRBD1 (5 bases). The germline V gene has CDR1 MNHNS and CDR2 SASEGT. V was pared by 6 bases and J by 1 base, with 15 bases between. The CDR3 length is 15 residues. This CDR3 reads CASRTTGTGNTEAFF. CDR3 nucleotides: TGTGCCAGCAGAACTACTGGGACGGGGAACACTGAAGCTTTCTTT.

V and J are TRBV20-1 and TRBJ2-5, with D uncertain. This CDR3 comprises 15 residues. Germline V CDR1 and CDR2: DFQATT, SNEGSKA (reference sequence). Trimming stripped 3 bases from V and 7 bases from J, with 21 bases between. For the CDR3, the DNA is TGCAGTGCTAGTCCCCGGACCGCTCTACCGGGGACCCAGTACTTC. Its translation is CSASPRTALPGTQYF.

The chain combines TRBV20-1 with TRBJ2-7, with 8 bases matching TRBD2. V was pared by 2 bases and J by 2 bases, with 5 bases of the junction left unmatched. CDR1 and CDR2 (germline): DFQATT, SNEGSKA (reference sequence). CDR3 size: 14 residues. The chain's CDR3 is CSARPGLETYEQYF. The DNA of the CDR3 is TGCAGTGCTAGACCGGGACTAGAGACCTACGAGCAGTACTTC.

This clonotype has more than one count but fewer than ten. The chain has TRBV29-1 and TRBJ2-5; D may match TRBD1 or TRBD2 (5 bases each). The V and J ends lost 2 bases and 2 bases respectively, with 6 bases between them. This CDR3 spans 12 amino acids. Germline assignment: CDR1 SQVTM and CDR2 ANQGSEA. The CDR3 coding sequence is TGCAGCGTTGAATGGGGGCAAGAGACCCAGTACTTC. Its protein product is CSVEWGQETQYF.

The CDR3: CSAAPISTDTQYF. In DNA form, the CDR3 reads TGCAGTGCAGCCCCGATAAGCACAGATACGCAGTATTTT. The V and J genes are TRBV20-1 and TRBJ2-3; the D is unclear. V was trimmed by 6 bases and J by 0 bases, leaving 10 bases between them. The CDR3 is 13 amino acids. Germline V CDR1 and CDR2: DFQATT, SNEGSKA (reference sequence).

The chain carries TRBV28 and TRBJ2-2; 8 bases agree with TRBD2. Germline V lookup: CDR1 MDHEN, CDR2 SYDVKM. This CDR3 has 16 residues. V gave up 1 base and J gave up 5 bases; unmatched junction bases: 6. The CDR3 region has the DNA TGTGCCAGCAGTTTATATAAACTAGCGGATACCGGGGAGCTGTTTTTT. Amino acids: CASSLYKLADTGELFF.

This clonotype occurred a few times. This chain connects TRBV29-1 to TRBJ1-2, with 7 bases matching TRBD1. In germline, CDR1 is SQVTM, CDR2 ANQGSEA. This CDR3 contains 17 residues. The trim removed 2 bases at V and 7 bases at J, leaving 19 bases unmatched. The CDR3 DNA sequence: TGCAGCGTTGAAAGTATGGGACAGCAGGTCTTAGTCGGTGGCTACACCTTC. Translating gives CSVESMGQQVLVGGYTF.

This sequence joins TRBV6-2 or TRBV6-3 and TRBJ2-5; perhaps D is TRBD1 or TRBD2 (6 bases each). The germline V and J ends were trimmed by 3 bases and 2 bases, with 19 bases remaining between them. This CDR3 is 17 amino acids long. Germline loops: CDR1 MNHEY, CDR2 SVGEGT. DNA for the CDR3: TGTGCCAGCAGTTATCCCCCCTCGGGGGCAGGACAAGAGACCCAGTACTTC. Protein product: CASSYPPSGAGQETQYF.

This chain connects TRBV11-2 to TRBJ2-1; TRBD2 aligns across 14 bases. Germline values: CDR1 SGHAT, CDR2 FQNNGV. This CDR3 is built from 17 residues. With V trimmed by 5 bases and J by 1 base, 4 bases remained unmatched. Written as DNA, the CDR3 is TGTGCCAGCAGCCGAGGACTAGCGGGGGGATCCTACAATGAGCAGTTCTTC. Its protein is CASSRGLAGGSYNEQFF. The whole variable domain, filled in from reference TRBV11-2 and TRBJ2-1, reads EAGVAQSPRYKIIEKRQSVAFWCNPISGHATLYWYQQILGQGPKLLIQFQNNGVVDDSQLPKDRFSAERLKGVDSTLKIQPAKLEDSAVYLCASSRGLAGGSYNEQFFGPGTRLTVL.

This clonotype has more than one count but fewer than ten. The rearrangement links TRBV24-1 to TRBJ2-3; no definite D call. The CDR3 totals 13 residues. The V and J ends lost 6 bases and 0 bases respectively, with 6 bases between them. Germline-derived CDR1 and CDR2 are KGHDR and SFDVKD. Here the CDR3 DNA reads TGTGCCACCAGTCATTCTAGCACAGATACGCAGTATTTT. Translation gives CATSHSSTDTQYF.

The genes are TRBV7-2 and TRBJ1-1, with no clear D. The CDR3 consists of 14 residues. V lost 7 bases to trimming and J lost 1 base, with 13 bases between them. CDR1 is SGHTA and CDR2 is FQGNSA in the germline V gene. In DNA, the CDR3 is TGTGCCAGCACCATCCGGACGGAGAACACTGAAGCTTTCTTT. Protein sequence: CASTIRTENTEAFF. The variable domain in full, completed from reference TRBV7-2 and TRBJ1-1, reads GAGVSQSPSNKVTEKGKDVELRCDPISGHTALYWYRQSLGQGLEFLIYFQGNSAPDKSGLPSDRFSAERTGGSVSTLTIQRTQQEDSAVYLCASTIRTENTEAFFGQGTRLTVV.

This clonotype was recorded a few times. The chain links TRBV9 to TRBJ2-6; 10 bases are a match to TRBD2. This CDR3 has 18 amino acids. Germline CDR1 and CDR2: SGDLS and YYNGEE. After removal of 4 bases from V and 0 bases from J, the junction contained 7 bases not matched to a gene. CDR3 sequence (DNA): TGTGCCAGCAGCCCGACTAGCGGGTTCCTCTCTGGGGCCAACGTCCTGACTTTC. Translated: CASSPTSGFLSGANVLTF.

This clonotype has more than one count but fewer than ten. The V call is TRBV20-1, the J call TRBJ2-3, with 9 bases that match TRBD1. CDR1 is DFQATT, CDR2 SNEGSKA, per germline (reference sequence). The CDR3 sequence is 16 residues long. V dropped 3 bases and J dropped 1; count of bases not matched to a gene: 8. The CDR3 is CSASPGTGQGTDTQYF. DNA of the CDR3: TGCAGTGCTAGCCCCGGGACAGGGCAGGGCACAGATACGCAGTATTTT.

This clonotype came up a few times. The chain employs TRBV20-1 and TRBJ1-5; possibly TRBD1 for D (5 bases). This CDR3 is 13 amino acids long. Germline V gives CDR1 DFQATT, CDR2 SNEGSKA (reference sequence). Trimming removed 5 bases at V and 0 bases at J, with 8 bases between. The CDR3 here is CSAGGFSNQPQHF. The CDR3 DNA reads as TGCAGTGCTGGGGGGTTTAGCAATCAGCCCCAGCATTTT.

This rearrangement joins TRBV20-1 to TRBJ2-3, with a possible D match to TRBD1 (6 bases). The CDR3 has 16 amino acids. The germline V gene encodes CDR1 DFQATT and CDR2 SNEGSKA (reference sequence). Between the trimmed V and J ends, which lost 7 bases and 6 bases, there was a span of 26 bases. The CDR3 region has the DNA TGCAGTGTTTGGAATCACAGGGTCGAGGTGGAGGATACGCAGTATTTT. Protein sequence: CSVWNHRVEVEDTQYF.

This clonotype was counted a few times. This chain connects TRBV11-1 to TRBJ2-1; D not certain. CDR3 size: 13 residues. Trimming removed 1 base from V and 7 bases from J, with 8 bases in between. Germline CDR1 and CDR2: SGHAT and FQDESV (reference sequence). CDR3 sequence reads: CASSLGSANEQFF. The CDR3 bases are TGTGCCAGCAGCTTAGGCTCCGCGAATGAGCAGTTCTTC.

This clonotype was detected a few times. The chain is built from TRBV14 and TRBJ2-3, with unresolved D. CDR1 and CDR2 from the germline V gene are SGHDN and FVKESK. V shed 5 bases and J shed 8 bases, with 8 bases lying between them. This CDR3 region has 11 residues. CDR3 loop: CASSSGVTQYF. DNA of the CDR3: TGTGCCAGCAGCTCCGGCGTTACGCAGTATTTT. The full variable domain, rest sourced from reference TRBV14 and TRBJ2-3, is EAGVTQFPSHSVIEKGQTVTLRCDPISGHDNLYWYRRVMGKEIKFLLHFVKESKQDESGMPNNRFLAERTGGTYSTLKVQPAELEDSGVYFCASSSGVTQYFGPGTRLTVL.

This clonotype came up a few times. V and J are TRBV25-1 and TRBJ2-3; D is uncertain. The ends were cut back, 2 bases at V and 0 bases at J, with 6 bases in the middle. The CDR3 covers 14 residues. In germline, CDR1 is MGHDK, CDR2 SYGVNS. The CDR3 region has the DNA TGTGCCAGCAGTGAAAAGGGCAGCACAGATACGCAGTATTTT. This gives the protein CASSEKGSTDTQYF.

CDR3 amino acids: CASSLVHSDEQFF. For the CDR3, the DNA is TGCGCCAGCAGCTTGGTCCACAGTGATGAGCAGTTCTTC. The chain recombines TRBV5-1 with TRBJ2-1, with no clear D. The CDR3 has 13 amino acids. Germline CDR1 and CDR2: SGHRS and YFSETQ. V lost 0 bases and J lost 8, with 9 bases in between. Complete variable domain (other parts from reference TRBV5-1 and TRBJ2-1): KAGVTQTPRYLIKTRGQQVTLSCSPISGHRSVSWYQQTPGQGLQFLFEYFSETQRNKGNFPGRFSGRQFSNSRSEMNVSTLELGDSALYLCASSLVHSDEQFFGPGTRLTVL.

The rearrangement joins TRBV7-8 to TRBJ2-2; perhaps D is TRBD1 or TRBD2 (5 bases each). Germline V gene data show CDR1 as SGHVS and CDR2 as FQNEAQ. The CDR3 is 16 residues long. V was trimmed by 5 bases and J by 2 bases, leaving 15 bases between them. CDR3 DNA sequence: TGTGCCAGCAGCACCCCGGGGCAGCTAAACACCGGGGAGCTGTTTTTT. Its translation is CASSTPGQLNTGELFF.

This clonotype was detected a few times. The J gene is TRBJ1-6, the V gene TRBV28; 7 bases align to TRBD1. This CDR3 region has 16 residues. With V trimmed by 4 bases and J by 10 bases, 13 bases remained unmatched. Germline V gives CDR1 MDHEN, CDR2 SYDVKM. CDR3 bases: TGTGCCAGCAGTTCCCCGGGACAGACTGGTCGATCACCCCTCCACTTT. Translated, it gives CASSSPGQTGRSPLHF.

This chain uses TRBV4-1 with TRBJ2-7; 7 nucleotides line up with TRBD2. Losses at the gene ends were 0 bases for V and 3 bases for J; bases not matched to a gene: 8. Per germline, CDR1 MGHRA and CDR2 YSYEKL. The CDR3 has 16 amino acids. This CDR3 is CASSQDPAGEGYEQYF. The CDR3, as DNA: TGCGCCAGCAGCCAAGATCCCGCGGGGGAAGGCTACGAGCAGTACTTC.

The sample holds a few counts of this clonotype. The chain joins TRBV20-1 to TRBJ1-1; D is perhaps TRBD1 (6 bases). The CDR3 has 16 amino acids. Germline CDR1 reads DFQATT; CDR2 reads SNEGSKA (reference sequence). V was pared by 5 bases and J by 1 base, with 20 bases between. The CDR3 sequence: CSAPLPGGQRNTEAFF. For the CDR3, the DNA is TGCAGTGCTCCCCTCCCCGGCGGACAGAGGAACACTGAAGCTTTCTTT.

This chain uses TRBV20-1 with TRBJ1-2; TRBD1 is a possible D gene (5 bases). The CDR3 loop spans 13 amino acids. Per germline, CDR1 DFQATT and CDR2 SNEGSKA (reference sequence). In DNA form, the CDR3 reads TGCAGGCCGAGGGGAGTTCCTAACTATGGCTACACCTTC. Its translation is CRPRGVPNYGYTF.